Below, 22 T cell receptor beta chains from the same sample are listed, as sequenced in a study of CD8+ T cells in alopecia areata. In each case, RNA was isolated and then reverse transcribed into cDNA as the sequencing template. TCRdb's table, derived via immunoSEQ multiplex PCR, lists solely in-frame clones and lacks some. Observed are around 300,000 clones, no singletons, with the top ten taking about 1.2%. Using CD4, CD8alpha, NKG2D, NKG2ACE and other markers, pooled cutaneous lymph node cells were sorted. Sequencing input: CD4+ T cells sorted from a lymph node. These receptors were taken from a C3H/HeJ mouse with alopecia areata. The mouse line has the MHC haplotype H2-k.

In the case of this clone: All gene names here are mouse names. Read sequence stops 4 residues before the CDR3 end, and the germline J gene provides the missing end. V is TRBV13-3 and J is TRBJ2-1; D unclear. Germline V gene sequence: CDR1 NNHDY, CDR2 SYVADS. With 3 bases removed from V and 1 base from J, the gap between germline ends came to 5 bases. CDR3 length: 13 residues. CDR3 loop: CASSAENYAEQFF. The DNA read from the CDR3 is TGTGCCAGCAGTGCAGAGAACTATGCT.

There are a few counts of this clone. Gene names refer to mouse genes. Coverage ceases 4 residues before the CDR3 finishes, and the germline J gene fills in the end. The same CDR3 also results from other DNA sequences found in this sample. J is TRBJ2-3 and V is TRBV13-2; 7 positions agree with TRBD1. Trimming cost V 5 bases and J 0 bases; bases outside gene matches: 3. From germline, CDR1 is NNHNN and CDR2 SYGAGS (reference sequence). The CDR3 is 14 amino acids. The CDR3 sequence: CASGGQASAETLYF. The sequenced CDR3 bases are TGTGCCAGCGGCGGACAGGCTAGTGCAGAA.

On this clone: Germline and genes here are mouse. Other DNA sequences in the sample encode the same CDR3. The part of the CDR3 DNA that was read is TGTGCCAGCAGTATAGGACAGGGGAACACA. It yields the protein CASSIGQGNT. The entire CDR3 is CASSIGQGNTEVFF. V is TRBV19 and J is TRBJ1-1; 7 bases map to TRBD1. Sequencing ends 4 residues short of the CDR3 end; the germline J gene provides the rest. The CDR3 runs to 14 residues. Germline-derived CDR1 and CDR2 are FNHDT and SITEND (reference sequence). Trimming at V came to 0 bases and at J to 1 base, leaving 0 bases not matched to a gene.

Remarks on this clone: Gene names are the mouse ones. The read terminates 4 residues ahead of where the CDR3 ends, so the germline J gene completes it. The rearrangement links TRBV19 to TRBJ1-2; 8 positions agree with TRBD1. The CDR3 length is 12 residues. Germline V lookup: CDR1 FNHDT, CDR2 SITEND (reference sequence). The covered CDR3 bases are TGTGCCAGCAGCCGGACAGGGACC. This sequence encodes CASSRTGT. The whole CDR3 protein reads CASSRTGTDYTF. Looking up the rest from reference TRBV19 and TRBJ1-2 gives the full variable domain: GGIITQTPKFLIGQEGQKLTLKCQQNFNHDTMYWYRQDSGKGLRLIYYSITENDLQKGDLSEGYDASREKKSSFSLTVTSAQKNEMAVFLCASSRTGTDYTFGSGTRLLVI.

Regarding this clone: Mouse gene names and germline throughout. CDR3 DNA (partial): TGTGCCAGCAGCCCCCTTACAAACACCGGG. This sequence encodes CASSPLTNTG. The CDR3, in full, reads CASSPLTNTGQLYF. V is TRBV5 and J is TRBJ2-2, with unresolved D. Coverage ceases 4 residues before the CDR3 finishes, and the germline J gene fills in the end. CDR1 LGHNA and CDR2 YNLKQL come from the germline V gene (reference sequence). The length of the CDR3 is 14 residues. V lost 4 bases, J lost 0 bases, and 6 bases lay in between.

This clone was recorded many times. Gene and germline names: mouse. Read sequence stops 4 residues before the CDR3 end, and the germline J gene provides the missing end. This sample also contains other DNA sequences that code for the same CDR3. This rearrangement joins TRBV5 to TRBJ2-2; D not resolved. Germline CDR1 reads LGHNA; CDR2 reads YNLKQL (reference sequence). The V end lost 1 base, the J end lost 0 bases, and 0 bases lay between the germline ends. The CDR3 is 13 residues long. The covered CDR3 bases are TGTGCCAGCAGCCAAGCAAACACCGGG. Protein: CASSQANTG. The full CDR3 sequence reads CASSQANTGQLYF.

This clone came up a few times. The listed genes are named as in mouse. The read ends 4 residues before the CDR3 terminus; that terminus is restored from the germline J gene. This rearrangement joins TRBV1 to TRBJ2-3, with 12 bases that match TRBD2. V shed 5 bases and J 1 base; nucleotides not matched to a gene: 4. The CDR3 is 16 amino acids. The germline CDR1 and CDR2 sequences are NSQYPW and LRSPGD (reference sequence). CDR3 in amino acids: CTCSQGLGGGAETLYF. The sequenced CDR3 bases are TGCACCTGCAGTCAGGGACTGGGGGGAGGTGCAGAA. The full variable domain, completed using reference TRBV1 and TRBJ2-3, is VTLLEQNPRWRLVPRGQAVNLRCILKNSQYPWMSWYQQDLQKQLQWLFTLRSPGDKEVKSLPGADYLATRVTDTELRLQVANMSQGRTLYCTCSQGLGGGAETLYFGSGTRLTVL.

This clone was seen a few times. Mouse gene names and germline throughout. The read terminates 4 residues before the CDR3 end, so the remaining end is supplied by the germline J gene. The chain carries TRBV19 and TRBJ2-2, with D maybe TRBD2 (7 bases). Germline V gene data show CDR1 as FNHDT and CDR2 as SITEND (reference sequence). The germline V and J ends were trimmed by 0 bases and 0 bases, with 12 bases remaining between them. The CDR3 has 17 amino acids. The CDR3 spells CASSIGLGAANTGQLYF. The CDR3 bases that were read are TGTGCCAGCAGTATAGGGCTGGGGGCTGCAAACACCGGG.

This clone was seen a few times. Mouse germline and gene names are used. The CDR3 end is not reached by the read, which stops 4 residues before it; the germline J gene fills it in. This chain joins TRBV19 and TRBJ1-1, with D possibly TRBD1 on 6 matching bases. This CDR3 has 16 amino acids. Trimming removed 0 bases at V and 1 base at J, with 13 bases between. Germline CDR1 reads FNHDT; CDR2 reads SITEND (reference sequence). CDR3 bases read: TGTGCCAGCAGTATAGGGGGGGGGCGCGTAAACACA. It specifies CASSIGGGRVNT. The CDR3 as a whole reads CASSIGGGRVNTEVFF.

A word on this clone: The genes and germline here are from mouse. The sequenced fragment ends 4 residues before the CDR3 boundary, so the rest is inferred from the germline J gene. The chain links TRBV13-2 to TRBJ2-1; 9 bases are shared with TRBD2. CDR3 length equals 15 residues. CDR1 is NNHNN and CDR2 is SYGAGS in the germline V gene (reference sequence). Trimming removed 0 bases from V and 3 bases from J; junction bases left unmatched: 1. The CDR3 protein is CASGDAGGVYAEQFF. The sequenced part of the CDR3 DNA is TGTGCCAGCGGTGATGCTGGGGGGGTCTATGCT.

This clone was recorded a few times. Any gene name here is a mouse gene name. Other DNA sequences in the same sample also yield this CDR3. CDR3 amino acids: CASSDGQIYEQYF. The CDR3 DNA, read in part, is TGTGCCAGCAGTGATGGACAGATCTAT. The chain recombines TRBV13-1 with TRBJ2-7, with D maybe TRBD1 (5 bases). The observed sequence ends 4 residues before the CDR3 terminus, with the missing tail filled in from the germline J gene. With 0 bases removed from V and 3 bases from J, the gap between germline ends came to 7 bases. The germline CDR1 and CDR2 sequences are NSHNY and SYGAGN. The CDR3 runs to 13 residues.

There are a few counts of this clone. Gene labels here are mouse ones. The missing CDR3 end, 4 residues past where the read stops, is filled in from the germline J gene. The V call is TRBV1, the J call TRBJ2-7; the D gene is possibly TRBD1 (6 bases). V lost 5 bases, J lost 0 bases, and 11 bases lay in between. Germline V gene data show CDR1 as NSQYPW and CDR2 as LRSPGD (reference sequence). The CDR3 consists of 14 residues. The DNA read from the CDR3 is TGCACCTGCAGTTGGGACACGAGCTCCTAT. The encoded protein is CTCSWDTSSY. The entire CDR3 protein reads CTCSWDTSSYEQYF.

In the case of this clone: Gene and germline names: mouse. The observed sequence ends 4 residues before the CDR3 terminus, with the missing tail filled in from the germline J gene. The chain recombines TRBV13-3 with TRBJ2-3, with 12 bases identical to TRBD2. The CDR3 consists of 14 residues. The germline V gene encodes CDR1 NNHDY and CDR2 SYVADS. The CDR3 bases that were read are TGTGCCAGCAGGAGGGACTGGGGGGTAGAA. This encodes CASRRDWGVE. The complete CDR3 sequence is CASRRDWGVETLYF.

Regarding this clone: Gene and germline names: mouse. The CDR3 end falls 4 residues outside the read, so it is completed with the germline J gene. The genes are TRBV13-3 and TRBJ2-7, with 8 bases aligning to TRBD2. V shed 6 bases, J shed 2 bases, and the junction held 7 bases outside the gene matches. The CDR3 is 14 amino acids. CDR1 NNHDY and CDR2 SYVADS come from the germline V gene. The covered CDR3 bases are TGTGCCAGCAAAGGGCTGGGGGGCGCCTAT. It yields the protein CASKGLGGAY. The whole CDR3 sequence is CASKGLGGAYEQYF.

In this sample, this clone turned up a few times. The gene names here belong to mouse. Read coverage stops 4 residues before the CDR3 terminus; the germline J gene supplies the remainder. This chain uses TRBV13-1 with TRBJ2-4; tentative D call: TRBD1 (7 bases). Germline CDR1 and CDR2: NSHNY and SYGAGN. V shed 5 bases and J shed 2 bases, with 9 bases lying between them. The CDR3 covers 13 residues. The CDR3 reads CASRRGPQNTLYF. The sequenced CDR3 bases are TGTGCCAGCAGGAGGGGGCCTCAAAAC.

This clone was seen repeatedly, ten times or more. Gene and germline names: mouse. The CDR3 extends 4 residues past the end of the read, so its final part is completed from the germline J gene. J is TRBJ1-1 and V is TRBV13-2; no clear D gene. V dropped 1 base and J dropped 1 base, with 5 bases sitting between them. In germline, CDR1 is NNHNN, CDR2 SYGAGS (reference sequence). The CDR3 has 13 amino acids. The CDR3 is CASGDPGNTEVFF. Partial CDR3 DNA: TGTGCCAGCGGTGATCCAGGGAACACA.

This clone has just a few counts. Germline and genes: mouse. The read comes to an end 4 residues before the CDR3 does, leaving the germline J gene to fill in the end. The chain recombines TRBV13-2 with TRBJ2-5; D gene unclear. This CDR3 comprises 14 residues. Germline CDR1 reads NNHNN; CDR2 reads SYGAGS (reference sequence). V dropped 2 bases and J dropped 2 bases, with 9 bases sitting between them. Partial CDR3 DNA: TGTGCCAGCGGTGAACAGCAAATCCAAGAC. Protein product: CASGEQQIQD. From start to end, the CDR3 is CASGEQQIQDTQYF.

On this clone: The genes and germline here are from mouse. The CDR3 extends 4 residues past the end of the read, so its final part is completed from the germline J gene. Other DNA sequences in the same sample also yield this CDR3. The chain uses TRBV5 and TRBJ2-7, with 10 positions matching TRBD1. CDR1 is LGHNA, CDR2 YNLKQL, per germline (reference sequence). CDR3 length: 15 residues. Partial CDR3 DNA: TGTGCCAGCAGCCAAGATGGGGACAGGGGTTAT. Translated, it gives CASSQDGDRGY. The entire CDR3 sequence reads CASSQDGDRGYEQYF.

This clone was detected only a few times. The genes are named according to mouse. The CDR3 loop reads CASSDADWSSAETLYF. The covered CDR3 bases are TGTGCCAGCAGTGATGCGGACTGGAGTAGTGCAGAA. The rearrangement joins TRBV13-1 to TRBJ2-3; 7 bases align to TRBD2. The CDR3 extends 4 residues past the end of the read, so its final part is completed from the germline J gene. Germline assignment: CDR1 NSHNY and CDR2 SYGAGN. V gave up 0 bases and J gave up 0 bases; unmatched junction bases: 4. The CDR3 is 16 residues long.

This clone showed up just a few times. Mouse germline and gene names are used. The read ends 4 residues before the CDR3 terminus; that terminus is restored from the germline J gene. The chain has TRBV4 and TRBJ2-5, with 8 positions matching TRBD2. The CDR3 covers 14 residues. V was clipped by 5 bases and J by 3 bases; unmatched bases: 4. Germline V CDR1 and CDR2: LGHDT, YNNKQL (reference sequence). The CDR3 here is CASSPHWGQDTQYF. CDR3 bases read: TGTGCCAGCAGCCCACACTGGGGGCAAGAC. The full variable domain, its missing parts supplied by reference TRBV4 and TRBJ2-5, is ETAVFQTPNYHVTQVGNEVSFNCKQTLGHDTMYWYKQDSKKLLKIMFSYNNKQLIVNETVPRRFSPQSSDKAHLNLRIKSVEPEDSAVYLCASSPHWGQDTQYFGPGTRLLVL.

This clone was seen a handful of times. Genes and germline come from the mouse. The sequence runs out 4 residues before the end of the CDR3; the remainder is reconstructed from the germline J gene. Other DNA sequences in this sample translate to the same CDR3. The chain employs TRBV19 and TRBJ2-7; no firm D call. The CDR3 extends over 12 amino acids. The germline CDR1 and CDR2 sequences are FNHDT and SITEND (reference sequence). This CDR3 reads CASSIDTYEQYF. The CDR3 DNA, read in part, is TGTGCCAGCAGTATAGACACATAT. The variable domain in full, completed from reference TRBV19 and TRBJ2-7, reads GGIITQTPKFLIGQEGQKLTLKCQQNFNHDTMYWYRQDSGKGLRLIYYSITENDLQKGDLSEGYDASREKKSSFSLTVTSAQKNEMAVFLCASSIDTYEQYFGPGTRLTVL.

Remarks on this clone: Here the gene names and germline are mouse. CDR3 protein: CTCSVGTGNTLYF. Partial CDR3 DNA: TGCACCTGCAGTGTCGGGACAGGGAAC. V is TRBV1 and J is TRBJ2-4, with 9 bases that match TRBD1. The CDR3 is cut off 4 residues early in the read; its end comes from the germline J gene. Germline V lookup: CDR1 NSQYPW, CDR2 LRSPGD (reference sequence). There are 13 residues in the CDR3. Together with reference TRBV1 and TRBJ2-4, the CDR3 gives the full variable domain: VTLLEQNPRWRLVPRGQAVNLRCILKNSQYPWMSWYQQDLQKQLQWLFTLRSPGDKEVKSLPGADYLATRVTDTELRLQVANMSQGRTLYCTCSVGTGNTLYFGAGTRLSVL.